The text below deals with one TCR beta chain. The data were obtained in a study of blood T cell repertoires in COVID-19. On the study more broadly: PBMCs, B-cell-depleted T cells, or T cells provided the cDNA or gDNA that made up the material.

Sequencing used immunoSEQ multiplex PCR; TCRdb keeps in-frame clones, though not all of them. The repertoire holds about 76,000 clones, roughly 87% seen once, with approximately 30% in the top ten. The CDR3 covers 16 residues. The V gene lost 0 bases and the J gene lost 3 bases, with 14 bases spanning the gap. The source material was peripheral blood. V gene TRBV23-1 combines with J gene TRBJ1-1; TRBD1 is a possible D gene (6 bases). TRBV23-1 is sorted into the ORF group, with uncertain function. The sequence was obtained from a woman of 80 years or more with active or convalescent COVID-19. The CDR3 bases are TGCGCCAGCAGTCAATCGGCTGGGCAGGGGTACACTGAAGCTTTCTTT. Encoded protein: CASSQSAGQGYTEAFF.